The clone carrying this TCR beta chain was counted many times. Its antigen is not identified. The length of the CDR3 is 16 residues. The germline gives CDR1 LNHNV, CDR2 YYDKDF (reference sequence). V was pared by 2 bases and J by 4 bases, with 4 bases of the junction left unmatched. These data belong to a study of response to subunit inactivated influenza vaccine. TCRdb processed the RT-PCR reads anew with MiXCR; each CDR3 protein has one entry. The sample shows fewer than 600,000 distinct CDR3 sequences, approximately 7.2% of them seen only once. The study's findings and limits: Few new T cells, the authors suggested, are recruited by each seasonal influenza vaccination.

The chain recombines TRBV15 with TRBJ2-1; TRBD1 matches at 11 bases. The TCR sequence derives from a man in his fifties or sixties who received an inactivated influenza vaccine. This sample comprised PBMCs from blood, obtained less than 25 months after vaccination. The CDR3 spells CATSRIGTGGYNEQFF. The DNA of the CDR3 is TGTGCCACCAGCAGAATAGGGACAGGGGGGTACAATGAGCAGTTCTTC.